This T cell receptor (beta chain) was recorded in a study of long-term antiretroviral therapy in people with HIV. Broader study findings: The clones with expansion before ART were dominant in the repertoire at all time points. Therapy changes, viral resistance and ART adherence were not documented in the available data. HIV repertoires spanned narrower CDR3 length ranges than controls.

Going into DNA extraction, samples held roughly 0.95-10 million cryopreserved PBMC. CDR1 and CDR2 from the germline V gene are MDHEN and SYDVKM. V was cut by 4 bases and J by 2 bases, with 6 bases left in between. The CDR3 extends over 12 amino acids. The assay, immunoSEQ v3.0, was run at survey level. This table comes from immunoSEQ multiplex PCR, and its TCRdb copy is limited to in-frame clones, with some not included. Seen here are fewer than 40,000 clones, 75% to 85% observed once, and the top ten hold about 6%. This clone was seen once. Its target is unknown. This specimen consisted of unsorted PBMCs, obtained 3.4 years after starting antiretroviral therapy. The gene calls are TRBV28 and TRBJ2-7; D remains unclear. This receptor was obtained from a man in his thirties or forties with HIV. The CDR3 here is CASSSQTYEQYF. The CDR3 nucleotides are TGTGCCAGCAGTTCTCAGACCTACGAGCAGTACTTC.